One and the same sample provided the 5 T cell receptor beta chains below, sequenced in a study of OX40 agonist ivuxolimab in advanced cancers. Clones were read by immunoSEQ multiplex PCR, and TCRdb kept only the in-frame ones, dropping some. This table holds roughly 62,000 clones, 65% to 90% found once. Sequenced material: CD4+ or CD8+ T cells sorted from blood, taken in a trial of the OX40 agonist ivuxolimab. The origin of the receptors is an adult with an advanced solid tumor such as melanoma, head and neck, liver or kidney cancer.

CDR3: CASSSPPLSVNEQFF. The CDR3 DNA is TGTGCCAGCAGTTCCCCACCCCTTTCCGTGAATGAGCAGTTCTTC. The chain uses TRBV28 and TRBJ2-1, with no clear D. CDR1 MDHEN and CDR2 SYDVKM come from the germline V gene. Trimming cost V 4 bases and J 7 bases, with 17 bases left between them. The CDR3 consists of 15 residues.

CDR3 nucleotide sequence: TGCAGCGCTTTCCGACAGGGAAATGAGCAGTTCTTC. Translation gives CSAFRQGNEQFF. This chain connects TRBV29-1 to TRBJ2-1; 7 bases align to TRBD1. V lost 7 bases and J lost 7; bases outside the gene matches: 7. The CDR3 consists of 12 residues. Germline V gene lookup returns CDR1 SQVTM and CDR2 ANQGSEA.

The genes are TRBV6-6 and TRBJ2-7; 8 nucleotides align to TRBD2. The CDR3 spans 14 residues. Germline V CDR1 and CDR2: MNHNY, SVGAGI (reference sequence). Trimming at V came to 4 bases and at J to 5 bases, leaving 7 bases not matched to a gene. CDR3: CASSSAGEADEQYF. The CDR3 nucleotides read TGTGCCAGCAGTTCAGCGGGGGAGGCTGACGAGCAGTACTTC.

This chain joins TRBV5-6 and TRBJ2-7; D possibly matches TRBD1 or TRBD2 (5 bases each). The germline V gene has CDR1 SGHDT and CDR2 YYEEEE. The CDR3 runs 12 residues. Trimming stripped 3 bases from V and 1 base from J, with 5 bases between. This CDR3 reads CASSWGSYEQYF. In DNA, the CDR3 is TGTGCCAGCAGCTGGGGGTCCTACGAGCAGTACTTC. Variable domain in full (rest from reference TRBV5-6 and TRBJ2-7): DAGVTQSPTHLIKTRGQQVTLRCSPKSGHDTVSWYQQALGQGPQFIFQYYEEEERQRGNFPDRFSGHQFPNYSSELNVNALLLGDSALYLCASSWGSYEQYFGPGTRLTVT.

This sequence joins TRBV7-9 and TRBJ2-1; D possibly corresponds to TRBD1 (7 bases). V lost 6 bases to trimming and J lost 10 bases, with 16 bases between them. Germline-derived CDR1 and CDR2 are SEHNR and FQNEAQ (reference sequence). CDR3 length: 13 amino acids. This CDR3 is CASRPQQGGEQFF. CDR3 coding DNA: TGTGCCAGCAGACCTCAGCAGGGGGGCGAGCAGTTCTTC.